These 9 T cell receptor beta chains share one sample of origin, sequenced in a study of memory CD4+ T cells and cytomegalovirus serostatus. Single viable CD3+CD4+CD8-CD45RO+ cells were sorted as the memory CD4+ T cells. Repertoires were generated with immunoSEQ multiplex PCR, while TCRdb's copy carries only in-frame clones and drops some. The sample yields tens of thousands of clones, around 84% seen once. Sample: memory CD4+ T cells from blood. The receptors originated from an adult in good health and CMV-seronegative.

The gene calls are TRBV6-5 and TRBJ2-7, with D perhaps matching TRBD1 (5 bases). Between the trimmed V and J ends, which lost 0 bases and 7 bases, there was a span of 13 bases. The germline V gene has CDR1 MNHEY and CDR2 SVGAGI. The CDR3 contains 14 residues. CDR3 bases: TGTGCCAGCAGTTACTCGAAACAGGATGGGGAGCAGTACTTC. This sequence encodes CASSYSKQDGEQYF.

The chain uses TRBV29-1 and TRBJ1-1; D perhaps matches TRBD1 (6 bases). V was clipped by 4 bases and J by 8 bases, with 11 bases between them. Germline CDR1 reads SQVTM; CDR2 reads ANQGSEA. This CDR3 has 11 amino acids. CDR3 DNA sequence: TGCAGCGTTGTCGAAGGGGGAGAAGCTTTCTTT. This encodes CSVVEGGEAFF.

The chain has TRBV27 and TRBJ1-2, with TRBD1 as a possible D gene (6 bases). CDR1 is MNHEY, CDR2 SMNVEV, per germline (reference sequence). The CDR3 runs to 14 residues. Trimming shortened V by 8 bases and J by 3 bases, and 16 bases separated the two germline ends. CDR3 region: CASFSRGAHYGYTF. Written as DNA, the CDR3 is TGTGCCAGCTTCTCTCGGGGGGCTCACTATGGCTACACCTTC.

The chain uses TRBV29-1 and TRBJ1-1; possibly TRBD1 for D (6 bases). Germline CDR1 SQVTM, CDR2 ANQGSEA. The CDR3 covers 11 residues. V was trimmed by 4 bases and J by 11 bases, leaving 14 bases between them. The CDR3 is CSVGDNKGAFF. In nucleotides, the CDR3 is TGCAGCGTTGGGGACAATAAGGGTGCTTTCTTT.

The gene calls are TRBV10-3 and TRBJ1-2, with 8 bases aligning to TRBD1. Losses at the gene ends were 6 bases for V and 6 bases for J; bases not matched to a gene: 15. The CDR3 has 16 residues. In germline, CDR1 is ENHRY, CDR2 SYGVKD. This CDR3 is CAIRGPDRGRGHGYTF. The CDR3 DNA reads TGTGCCATCAGGGGCCCCGACAGGGGCAGGGGGCATGGCTACACCTTC.

The rearrangement joins TRBV19 to TRBJ1-5; 10 bases match TRBD1. After removal of 5 bases from V and 2 bases from J, the junction contained 3 bases not matched to a gene. Germline V gene data show CDR1 as LNHDA and CDR2 as SQIVND (reference sequence). The CDR3 spans 15 residues. The DNA of the CDR3 is TGTGCCAGTAGTTACGGACAGGGGGGCAATCAGCCCCAGCATTTT. The encoded protein is CASSYGQGGNQPQHF.

This chain links TRBV7-8 with TRBJ1-1; tentative D call: TRBD1 (5 bases). The CDR3 spans 14 residues. The germline V gene encodes CDR1 SGHVS and CDR2 FQNEAQ. The germline V and J ends were trimmed by 5 bases and 4 bases, with 14 bases remaining between them. The CDR3 sequence is CASSLQGLSTEAFF. Here the CDR3 DNA reads TGTGCCAGCAGCCTTCAGGGTTTGAGCACTGAAGCTTTCTTT.

This chain connects TRBV19 to TRBJ2-3; D is perhaps TRBD1 (6 bases). With 6 bases removed from V and 0 bases from J, the gap between germline ends came to 10 bases. The CDR3 is made up of 14 amino acids. Germline-derived CDR1 and CDR2 are LNHDA and SQIVND (reference sequence). The CDR3 sequence is CASSLDRSTDTQYF. The CDR3 bases are TGTGCCAGTAGCCTGGACAGAAGCACAGATACGCAGTATTTT.

The chain recombines TRBV10-3 with TRBJ2-6; no definite D call. The CDR3 runs to 19 residues. The germline gives CDR1 ENHRY, CDR2 SYGVKD. Trimming removed 4 bases at V and 0 bases at J, with 19 bases between. The CDR3 nucleotides read TGTGCCATCAGTGGCCGAATTTCCGCCGATTTCTCTGGGGCCAACGTCCTGACTTTC. Translating gives CAISGRISADFSGANVLTF.